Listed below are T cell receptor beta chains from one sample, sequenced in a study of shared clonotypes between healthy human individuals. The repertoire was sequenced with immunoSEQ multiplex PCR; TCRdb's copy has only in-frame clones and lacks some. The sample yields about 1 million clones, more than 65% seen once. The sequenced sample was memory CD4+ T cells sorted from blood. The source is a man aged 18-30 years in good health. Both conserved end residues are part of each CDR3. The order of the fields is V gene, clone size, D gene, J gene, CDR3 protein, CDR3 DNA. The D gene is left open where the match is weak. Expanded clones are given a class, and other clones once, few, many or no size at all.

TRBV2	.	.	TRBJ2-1	CASSRKVAASSYNEQFF	TGTGCCAGCAGTCGAAAGGTGGCCGCCAGCTCCTACAATGAGCAGTTCTTC
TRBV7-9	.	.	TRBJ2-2	CASRPRGTSNTGELFF	TGTGCCAGCAGGCCCCGTGGGACATCGAACACCGGGGAGCTGTTTTTT
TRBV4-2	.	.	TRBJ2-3	CASSQPGTPDTQYF	TGTGCCAGCAGCCAACCCGGGACCCCCGATACGCAGTATTTT
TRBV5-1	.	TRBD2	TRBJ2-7	CASSRGTSGEYEQYF	TGCGCCAGCAGCCGTGGGACTAGCGGGGAGTACGAGCAGTACTTC
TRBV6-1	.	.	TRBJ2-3	CASSEAGFFTDTQYF	TGTGCCAGCAGTGAAGCTGGGTTTTTCACAGATACGCAGTATTTT
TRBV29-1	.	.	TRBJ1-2	CSVTNRVGYTF	TGCAGCGTGACTAACAGGGTTGGCTACACCTTC
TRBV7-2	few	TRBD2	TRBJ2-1	CASKAGAPNEQFF	TGTGCCTCTAAAGCGGGAGCCCCCAATGAGCAGTTCTTC
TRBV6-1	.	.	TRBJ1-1	CATTAPPAKTEAFF	TGTGCCACCACCGCTCCCCCGGCGAAGACTGAAGCTTTCTTT
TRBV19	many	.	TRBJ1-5	CASSIQKSQPQHF	TGTGCCAGTAGTATCCAGAAATCTCAGCCCCAGCATTTT
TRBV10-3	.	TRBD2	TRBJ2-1	CATGTSDVNEQFF	TGTGCCACCGGGACTAGCGATGTAAATGAGCAGTTCTTC
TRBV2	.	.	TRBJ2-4	CASSERGQETRIKNIQYF	TGTGCCAGCAGTGAACGGGGGCAGGAAACTAGAATTAAAAACATTCAGTACTTC
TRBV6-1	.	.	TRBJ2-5	CASSLNPVFQETQYF	TGTGCCAGCAGTCTGAACCCGGTTTTTCAAGAGACCCAGTACTTC
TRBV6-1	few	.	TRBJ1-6	CASSEALGRGSPLHF	TGTGCCAGCAGTGAAGCGCTCGGTAGGGGTTCACCCCTCCACTTT
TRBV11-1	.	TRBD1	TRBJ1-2	CASSYGQETYGYTF	TGTGCCAGCAGCTATGGACAGGAAACCTATGGCTACACCTTC
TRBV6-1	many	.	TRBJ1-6	CASSIRGSPLHF	TGTGCCAGCAGTATCAGGGGCTCACCCCTCCACTTT
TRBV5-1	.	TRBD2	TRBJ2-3	CASSLVLAGRSDTQYF	TGCGCCAGCAGCTTGGTCCTAGCGGGGAGGTCAGATACGCAGTATTTT
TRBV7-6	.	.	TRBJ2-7	CASSPGGAQGEQYF	TGTGCCAGCAGTCCTGGAGGGGCCCAAGGCGAGCAGTACTTC
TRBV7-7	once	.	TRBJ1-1	CASSLGSGTEAFF	TGTGCTAGCAGCTTAGGATCGGGCACTGAAGCTTTCTTT
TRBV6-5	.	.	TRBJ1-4	CASSFETGRGEKLFF	TGTGCCAGCAGTTTCGAGACAGGACGTGGTGAAAAACTGTTTTTT
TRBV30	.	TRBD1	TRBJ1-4	CAWSRDRPNEKLFF	TGTGCCTGGAGTCGGGACAGGCCTAATGAAAAACTGTTTTTT
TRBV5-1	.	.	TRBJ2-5	CASSARSTSQETQYF	TGCGCCAGCAGCGCCCGGTCCACGAGCCAAGAGACCCAGTACTTC
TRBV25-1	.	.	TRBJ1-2	CASSRDHGGYTF	TGTGCCAGCAGCCGGGACCATGGAGGCTACACCTTC
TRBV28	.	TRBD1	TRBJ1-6	CASRWTGGNSPLHF	TGTGCCAGCAGGTGGACAGGCGGAAATTCACCCCTCCACTTT
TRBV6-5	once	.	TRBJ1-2	CASSYSTGWDGYTF	TGTGCCAGCAGTTACTCGACAGGATGGGATGGCTACACCTTC
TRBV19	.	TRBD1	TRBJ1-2	CASSALRQGAGYTF	TGTGCCAGTAGTGCACTGCGACAGGGAGCGGGCTACACCTTC
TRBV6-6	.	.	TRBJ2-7	CASSYIGSSYEQYF	TGTGCCAGCAGTTACATCGGTTCCTCCTACGAGCAGTACTTC
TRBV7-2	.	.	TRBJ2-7	CASSLNGKAYEQYF	TGTGCCAGCAGCTTAAACGGGAAAGCCTACGAGCAGTACTTC
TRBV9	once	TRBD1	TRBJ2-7	CASSVGTGSVGYEQYF	TGTGCCAGCAGCGTCGGGACAGGGAGTGTCGGGTACGAGCAGTACTTC
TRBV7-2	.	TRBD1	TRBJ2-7	CASSLGDRFSYEQYF	TGTGCCAGCAGCTTAGGGGACAGATTTTCCTACGAGCAGTACTTC
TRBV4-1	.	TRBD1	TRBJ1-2	CASSRDREAHGYTF	TGCGCCAGCAGCAGGGACAGGGAGGCGCATGGCTACACCTTC
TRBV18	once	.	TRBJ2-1	CASSPPWAGWEDNEQFF	TGTGCCAGCTCACCACCCTGGGCCGGATGGGAGGACAATGAGCAGTTCTTC
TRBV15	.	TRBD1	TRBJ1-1	CATSRDGDRGNTEAFF	TGTGCCACCAGCAGAGATGGGGACAGGGGGAACACTGAAGCTTTCTTT
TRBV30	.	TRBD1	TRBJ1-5	CAWSLGTGNQPQHF	TGTGCCTGGAGTCTCGGGACAGGCAATCAGCCCCAGCATTTT
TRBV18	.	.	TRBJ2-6	CASSPGRYSGANVLTF	TGTGCCAGCTCACCTGGCAGATACTCTGGGGCCAACGTCCTGACTTTC
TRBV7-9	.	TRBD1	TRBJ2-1	CASSPMTGYNEQFF	TGTGCCAGCAGCCCCATGACAGGGTACAATGAGCAGTTCTTC
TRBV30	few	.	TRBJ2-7	CAWSGPSGLSYEQYF	TGTGCCTGGAGTGGCCCCTCGGGACTTTCCTACGAGCAGTACTTC
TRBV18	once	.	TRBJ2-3	CASSPNQGGTDTQYF	TGTGCCAGCTCACCCAACCAGGGTGGCACAGATACGCAGTATTTT
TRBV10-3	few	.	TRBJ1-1	CAISGLPNTEAFF	TGTGCCATCAGTGGACTGCCTAACACTGAAGCTTTCTTT
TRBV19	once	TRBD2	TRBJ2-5	CASSRAGLAAQETQYF	TGTGCCAGTAGTAGGGCGGGACTAGCGGCCCAAGAGACCCAGTACTTC
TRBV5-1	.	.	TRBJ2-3	CASSPGRMGTDTQYF	TGCGCCAGCAGCCCCGGTCGGATGGGCACAGATACGCAGTATTTT
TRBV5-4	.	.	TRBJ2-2	CASSLSGLDTGELFF	TGTGCCAGCAGCTTGTCAGGGCTGGACACCGGGGAGCTGTTTTTT
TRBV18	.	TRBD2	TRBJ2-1	CASSPGTSGTYNEQFF	TGTGCCAGCTCCCCCGGGACTAGCGGGACTTACAATGAGCAGTTCTTC
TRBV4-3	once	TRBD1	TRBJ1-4	CASSQDGRGSEKLFF	TGCGCCAGCAGCCAAGACGGCAGGGGGAGTGAAAAACTGTTTTTT
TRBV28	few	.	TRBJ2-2	CASSDPRADGTGELFF	TGTGCCAGCAGTGACCCCCGGGCAGATGGTACCGGGGAGCTGTTTTTT